The clone carrying this T cell receptor (beta chain) was observed once. Its antigen is currently unknown. The data stem from a study of Graves' ophthalmopathy and Graves' hyperthyroidism. The authors amplified TCR beta CDR3 regions, and they did so from RNA transcripts for repertoire sequencing. A first-round RT-PCR used HTBI primers, followed by a second-round multiplex PCR. MiXCR was run by TCRdb on the multiplex PCR reads, yielding one entry per CDR3 protein. The data show almost 400,000 distinct CDR3 sequences, with about a sixth seen just once and 1.5% to 2% held by the top ten. General study findings and limits: The 13-signature model separated ophthalmopathy from stable hyperthyroidism at 85% to 90% sensitivity and 80% to 84% specificity.

Sequencing was done on a sample of peripheral blood. The origin of this receptor is a woman under 30 with Graves' ophthalmopathy.

The CDR3 loop is CATRTGDYSYEQYF. The CDR3, as DNA: TGTGCCACAAGGACAGGGGACTACTCCTACGAGCAGTACTTC. The J gene is TRBJ2-7, the V gene TRBV28; 9 nucleotides match TRBD1. The germline CDR1 and CDR2 sequences are MDHEN and SYDVKM. This CDR3 contains 14 residues. V was pared by 10 bases and J by 0 bases, with 7 bases of the junction left unmatched.